The clone carrying this T cell receptor (beta chain) was found many times. The sample is drawn from a study of identical twins. Using its own MiXCR run on the 5' RACE reads, TCRdb lists one record per CDR3 protein. The sample gives 150,000 or so distinct CDR3 sequences, approximately 4% of which show up once; 7% to 10% is in the top ten. With no exceptions, donors were healthy Caucasians. V dropped 10 bases and J dropped 5 bases, with 16 bases sitting between them. There are 13 residues in the CDR3. Germline CDR1 reads MDHEN; CDR2 reads SYDVKM. The chain has TRBV28 and TRBJ2-3; no clear D. The clonotype originates from a man between 18 and 29 years old in good health. Sequencing was carried out using memory T cells sorted from blood. Here the CDR3 DNA reads TGTGCCACCTACCGCGAGCGCAGAGATACGCAGTATTTT. Encoded protein: CATYRERRDTQYF.